One sample yielded the 20 T cell receptor beta chains listed below, sequenced in a study of CD8 T cells in Susac syndrome. Random hexamers primed reverse transcription of about 0.5 to 1 ug RNA. TCRdb processed the immunoSEQ multiplex PCR reads anew with MiXCR; each CDR3 protein has one entry. This sample carries about 120,000 distinct CDR3 sequences, less than 95% of them seen once, and the ten largest clones take approximately 0.1%. The sequencing sample was made of CD4+ T cells from PBMCs. Receptors were obtained from a human donor in good health.

The genes are TRBV7-8 and TRBJ2-7; 7 positions agree with TRBD2. The CDR3 has 16 residues. J lost 9 bases, V lost 1 base, and 15 bases had no gene match. CDR1 SGHVS and CDR2 FQNEAQ come from the germline V gene. The CDR3 is CASSLVAGRALKRQYF. Here the CDR3 DNA reads TGTGCCAGCAGCTTAGTTGCAGGGAGGGCCCTTAAGAGGCAGTACTTC.

The J gene is TRBJ2-1, the V gene TRBV7-9; 10 bases map to TRBD2. Germline CDR1 and CDR2: SEHNR and FQNEAQ (reference sequence). V was pared by 1 base and J by 8 bases, with 8 bases of the junction left unmatched. This CDR3 is 16 amino acids long. The CDR3 DNA reads TGTGCCAGCAGCTTAGGGTCTAGCGGGAGAGTGCATGAGCAGTTCTTC. Protein sequence: CASSLGSSGRVHEQFF.

The rearrangement joins TRBV15 to TRBJ2-5; no clear D gene. V gave up 0 bases and J gave up 4 bases, with 9 bases separating them. In germline, CDR1 is LNHNV, CDR2 YYDKDF (reference sequence). The CDR3 runs 14 residues. The chain's CDR3 is CATSRDSSGETQYF. For the CDR3, the DNA is TGTGCCACCAGCAGAGATAGTTCAGGAGAGACCCAGTACTTC.

The genes are TRBV6-5 and TRBJ1-1, with unresolved D. The ends were cut back, 6 bases at V and 0 bases at J, with 11 bases in the middle. This CDR3 is 14 amino acids long. CDR1 is MNHEY, CDR2 SVGAGI, per germline. The CDR3 coding sequence is TGTGCCAGCAGACGACCGGGGATGAACACTGAAGCTTTCTTT. Translated: CASRRPGMNTEAFF.

This chain connects TRBV15 to TRBJ2-5; TRBD2 might be the D (6 bases). Germline assignment: CDR1 LNHNV and CDR2 YYDKDF (reference sequence). There are 14 residues in the CDR3. The V end lost 3 bases, the J end lost 2 bases, and 10 bases lay between the germline ends. The CDR3 is CATSRDYVQETQYF. CDR3 coding DNA: TGTGCCACCAGCAGGGACTACGTACAAGAGACCCAGTACTTC. Based on the CDR3 plus reference TRBV15 and TRBJ2-5, the full variable domain is DAMVIQNPRYQVTQFGKPVTLSCSQTLNHNVMYWYQQKSSQAPKLLFHYYDKDFNNEADTPDNFQSRRPNTSFCFLDIRSPGLGDTAMYLCATSRDYVQETQYFGPGTRLLVL.

This chain joins TRBV2 and TRBJ2-1; D remains unclear. The germline V and J ends were trimmed by 7 bases and 0 bases, with 7 bases remaining between them. The germline gives CDR1 SNHLY, CDR2 FYNNEI. The CDR3 runs 13 residues. CDR3 sequence: CASIESSYNEQFF. The DNA of the CDR3 is TGTGCCAGCATAGAGAGCTCCTACAATGAGCAGTTCTTC. The full variable domain, with the rest looked up from reference TRBV2 and TRBJ2-1, is EPEVTQTPSHQVTQMGQEVILRCVPISNHLYFYWYRQILGQKVEFLVSFYNNEISEKSEIFDDQFSVERPDGSNFTLKIRSTKLEDSAMYFCASIESSYNEQFFGPGTRLTVL.

CDR3 amino acids: CAVRYTGELFF. CDR3 nucleotides: TGTGCCGTACGGTACACCGGGGAGCTGTTTTTT. J is TRBJ2-2 and V is TRBV6-2 or TRBV6-3; D not resolved. This CDR3 has 11 amino acids. In germline, CDR1 is MNHEY, CDR2 SVGEGT. Deletions cut 11 bases from V and 3 bases from J, with 7 bases between.

The rearrangement joins TRBV3-1 to TRBJ1-1; tentative D call: TRBD1 (5 bases). Germline CDR1 and CDR2: LGHDT and YNNKEL (reference sequence). V lost 0 bases to trimming and J lost 10 bases, with 12 bases between them. The CDR3 extends over 13 amino acids. CDR3 nucleotides: TGTGCCAGCAGCCAAGATCCGGCCGGGGGAGCTTTCTTT. Translating it yields CASSQDPAGGAFF.

The CDR3 sequence is CASSRSYGGRLADTQYF. The CDR3 region has the DNA TGTGCCAGCAGCCGTTCGTACGGGGGCAGGCTCGCAGATACGCAGTATTTT. The chain combines TRBV7-9 with TRBJ2-3; perhaps D is TRBD1 or TRBD2 (6 bases each). Per the germline V gene, CDR1 is SEHNR and CDR2 is FQNEAQ (reference sequence). V was clipped by 5 bases and J by 4 bases, with 22 bases between them. This CDR3 comprises 17 residues.

V is TRBV24-1 and J is TRBJ2-1; 10 bases map to TRBD1. Germline CDR1 reads KGHDR; CDR2 reads SFDVKD. This CDR3 has 16 amino acids. The ends lost 5 bases at V and 8 bases at J; junction bases unmatched: 11. The CDR3 is CATSATPGQGIDEQFF. The CDR3 nucleotides are TGTGCCACCAGTGCTACTCCGGGACAGGGGATCGATGAGCAGTTCTTC.

This clonotype was counted once. This chain links TRBV5-6 with TRBJ2-7; 8 bases fit TRBD1. This CDR3 has 17 amino acids. The germline CDR1 and CDR2 sequences are SGHDT and YYEEEE. Trimming at V came to 4 bases and at J to 10 bases, leaving 22 bases not matched to a gene. The CDR3 bases are TGTGCCAGCAGCAGACACGCAGGGGGCTCTTTCATAGGCTCCCAGTACTTC. This gives the protein CASSRHAGGSFIGSQYF.

V and J are TRBV2 and TRBJ1-5, with D tentatively TRBD1 (5 bases). The germline V gene has CDR1 SNHLY and CDR2 FYNNEI. V was clipped by 1 base and J by 3 bases, with 10 bases between them. The CDR3 runs 15 residues. The CDR3 bases are TGTGCCAGCAGTGAAGTTACAGGTATCAATCAGCCCCAGCATTTT. Amino acid sequence: CASSEVTGINQPQHF.

The chain joins TRBV7-3 to TRBJ1-6, with TRBD1 as a possible D gene (5 bases). Germline V gives CDR1 SGHTA, CDR2 FQGTGA. This CDR3 has 16 amino acids. V shed 2 bases and J shed 5 bases, with 13 bases lying between them. The CDR3 coding sequence is TGTGCCAGCAGCTTATCCCAGGGAGGGAATAATTCACCCCTCCACTTT. Amino acid sequence: CASSLSQGGNNSPLHF.

This chain links TRBV5-6 with TRBJ1-1, with D perhaps TRBD1 (6 bases). The CDR3 length is 14 residues. Per germline, CDR1 SGHDT and CDR2 YYEEEE. Trimming cost V 0 bases and J 9 bases, with 15 bases left between them. The CDR3 protein is CASSLAGTGQKAFF. CDR3 DNA sequence: TGTGCCAGCAGCTTGGCCGGTACTGGACAGAAAGCTTTCTTT.

V is TRBV4-3 and J is TRBJ2-3, with 7 positions matching TRBD2. The CDR3 is made up of 16 amino acids. The V and J ends lost 0 bases and 2 bases, in that order; junction bases with no gene match: 5. CDR1 and CDR2 (germline): LGHNA, YSLEER. CDR3 in amino acids: CASSQDPSGHTDTQYF. CDR3 nucleotide sequence: TGCGCCAGCAGCCAAGACCCTAGCGGACACACAGATACGCAGTATTTT.

The V gene is TRBV20-1, the J gene TRBJ2-5; D is unclear. Germline CDR1 reads DFQATT; CDR2 reads SNEGSKA (reference sequence). Trimming cost V 1 base and J 0 bases, with 12 bases left between them. The CDR3 contains 15 residues. CDR3 in amino acids: CSARGAAEYQETQYF. The CDR3 DNA reads TGCAGTGCTAGAGGTGCGGCCGAGTACCAAGAGACCCAGTACTTC.

This chain links TRBV9 with TRBJ2-7; tentative D call: TRBD2 (6 bases). The V gene lost 1 base and the J gene lost 0 bases, with 11 bases spanning the gap. The CDR3 contains 15 residues. Germline assignment: CDR1 SGDLS and CDR2 YYNGEE. Written as DNA, the CDR3 is TGTGCCAGCAGCGTACGCGGGATGGACTCCTACGAGCAGTACTTC. It yields the protein CASSVRGMDSYEQYF.

The V and J genes are TRBV24-1 and TRBJ2-1; a weak D match, TRBD2 (5 bases). The CDR3 runs to 14 residues. The germline gives CDR1 KGHDR, CDR2 SFDVKD. Trimming removed 4 bases at V and 5 bases at J, with 11 bases between. This chain's CDR3 is CATSDTGNNNEQFF. Here the CDR3 DNA reads TGTGCCACCAGTGACACCGGGAATAACAATGAGCAGTTCTTC.

This chain uses TRBV4-3 with TRBJ2-3; tentative D call: TRBD1 (6 bases). CDR1 LGHNA and CDR2 YSLEER come from the germline V gene. CDR3 length: 16 residues. V dropped 0 bases and J dropped 6 bases, with 16 bases sitting between them. In nucleotides, the CDR3 is TGCGCCAGCAGCCAAGAGGCGAGGGGGAGAGCGGATACGCAGTATTTT. Its translation is CASSQEARGRADTQYF.

This chain links TRBV5-4 with TRBJ2-7; 10 positions agree with TRBD1. CDR3 length: 15 amino acids. The trim removed 4 bases at V and 2 bases at J, leaving 6 bases unmatched. The germline gives CDR1 SGHNT, CDR2 YYREEE (reference sequence). DNA of the CDR3: TGTGCCAGCAGCCTCGGACAGGGGGATACCTACGAGCAGTACTTC. It translates to CASSLGQGDTYEQYF. The whole variable domain, filled in from reference TRBV5-4 and TRBJ2-7, reads ETGVTQSPTHLIKTRGQQVTLRCSSQSGHNTVSWYQQALGQGPQFIFQYYREEENGRGNFPPRFSGLQFPNYSSELNVNALELDDSALYLCASSLGQGDTYEQYFGPGTRLTVT.